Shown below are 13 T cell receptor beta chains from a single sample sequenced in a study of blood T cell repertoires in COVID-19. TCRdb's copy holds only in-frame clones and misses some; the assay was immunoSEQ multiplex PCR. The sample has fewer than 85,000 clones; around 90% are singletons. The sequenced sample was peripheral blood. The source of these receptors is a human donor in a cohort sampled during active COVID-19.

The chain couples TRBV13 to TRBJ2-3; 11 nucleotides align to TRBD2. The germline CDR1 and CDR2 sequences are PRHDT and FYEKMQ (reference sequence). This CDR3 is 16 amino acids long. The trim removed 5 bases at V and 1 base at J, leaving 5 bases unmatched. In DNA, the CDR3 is TGTGCCAGCAGCCCCCTAGCGGGGGGAGGCACAGATACGCAGTATTTT. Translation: CASSPLAGGGTDTQYF.

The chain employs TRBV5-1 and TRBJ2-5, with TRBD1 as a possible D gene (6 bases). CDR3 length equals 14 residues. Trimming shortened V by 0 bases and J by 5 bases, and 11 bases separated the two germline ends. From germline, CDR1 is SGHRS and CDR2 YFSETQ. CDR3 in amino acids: CASSLATQGETQYF. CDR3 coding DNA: TGCGCCAGCAGCTTGGCCACACAGGGTGAGACCCAGTACTTC. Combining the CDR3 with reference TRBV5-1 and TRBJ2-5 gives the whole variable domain KAGVTQTPRYLIKTRGQQVTLSCSPISGHRSVSWYQQTPGQGLQFLFEYFSETQRNKGNFPGRFSGRQFSNSRSEMNVSTLELGDSALYLCASSLATQGETQYFGPGTRLLVL.

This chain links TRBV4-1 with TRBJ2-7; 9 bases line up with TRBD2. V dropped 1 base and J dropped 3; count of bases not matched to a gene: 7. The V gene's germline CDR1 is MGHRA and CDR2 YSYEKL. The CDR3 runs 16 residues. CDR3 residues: CASSQGPGTSLYEQYF. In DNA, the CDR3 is TGCGCCAGCAGCCAAGGCCCCGGGACTAGCCTCTACGAGCAGTACTTC.

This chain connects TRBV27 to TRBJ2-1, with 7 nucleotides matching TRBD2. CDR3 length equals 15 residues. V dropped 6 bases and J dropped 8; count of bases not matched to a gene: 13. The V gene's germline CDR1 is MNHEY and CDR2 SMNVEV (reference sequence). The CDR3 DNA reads TGTGCCAGCAGCCTCCGGGAGGAGGGCAGAGATGAGCAGTTCTTC. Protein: CASSLREEGRDEQFF.

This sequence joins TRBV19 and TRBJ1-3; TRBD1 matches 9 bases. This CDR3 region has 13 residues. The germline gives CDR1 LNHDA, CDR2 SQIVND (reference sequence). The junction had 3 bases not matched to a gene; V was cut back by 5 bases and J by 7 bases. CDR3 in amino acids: CASSAGQGNTIYF. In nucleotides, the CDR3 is TGTGCCAGTAGTGCCGGACAGGGGAACACCATATATTTT.

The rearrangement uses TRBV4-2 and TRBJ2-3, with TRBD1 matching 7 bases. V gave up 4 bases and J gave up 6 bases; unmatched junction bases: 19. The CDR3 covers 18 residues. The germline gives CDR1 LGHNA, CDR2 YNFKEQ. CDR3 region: CASSPQGYRGPFGDTQYF. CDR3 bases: TGTGCCAGCAGCCCACAAGGATACAGGGGACCTTTTGGGGATACGCAGTATTTT.

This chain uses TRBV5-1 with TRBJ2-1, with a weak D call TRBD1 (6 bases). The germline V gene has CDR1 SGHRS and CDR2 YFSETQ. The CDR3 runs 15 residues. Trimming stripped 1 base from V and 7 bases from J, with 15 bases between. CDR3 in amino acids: CASSLMSPQGNEQFF. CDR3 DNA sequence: TGCGCCAGCAGCTTGATGTCACCACAGGGAAATGAGCAGTTCTTC.

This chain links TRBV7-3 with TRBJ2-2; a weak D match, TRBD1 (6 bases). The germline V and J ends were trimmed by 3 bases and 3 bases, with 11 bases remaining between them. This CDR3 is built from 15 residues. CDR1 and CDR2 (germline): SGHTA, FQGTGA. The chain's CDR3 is CASSFTGLDTGELFF. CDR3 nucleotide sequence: TGTGCCAGCAGCTTTACAGGGTTGGACACCGGGGAGCTGTTTTTT.

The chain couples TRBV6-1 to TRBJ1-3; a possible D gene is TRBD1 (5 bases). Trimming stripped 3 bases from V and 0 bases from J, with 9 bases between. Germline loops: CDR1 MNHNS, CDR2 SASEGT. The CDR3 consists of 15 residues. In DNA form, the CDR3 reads TGTGCCAGCAGTGATGAGGACACCTCTGGAAACACCATATATTTT. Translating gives CASSDEDTSGNTIYF.

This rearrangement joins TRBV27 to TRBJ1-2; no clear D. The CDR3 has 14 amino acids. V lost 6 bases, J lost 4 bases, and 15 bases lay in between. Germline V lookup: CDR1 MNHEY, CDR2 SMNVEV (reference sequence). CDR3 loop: CASSPRRVTYGYTF. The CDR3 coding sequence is TGTGCCAGCAGCCCTCGGAGGGTTACCTATGGCTACACCTTC.

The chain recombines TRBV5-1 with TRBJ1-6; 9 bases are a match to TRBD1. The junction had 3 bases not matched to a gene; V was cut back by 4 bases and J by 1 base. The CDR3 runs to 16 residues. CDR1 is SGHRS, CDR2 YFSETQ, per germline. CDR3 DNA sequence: TGCGCCAGCAGCCAAGGGACAGGGTCCTATAATTCACCCCTCCACTTT. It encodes CASSQGTGSYNSPLHF. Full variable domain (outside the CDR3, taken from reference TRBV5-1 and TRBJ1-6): KAGVTQTPRYLIKTRGQQVTLSCSPISGHRSVSWYQQTPGQGLQFLFEYFSETQRNKGNFPGRFSGRQFSNSRSEMNVSTLELGDSALYLCASSQGTGSYNSPLHFGNGTRLTVT.

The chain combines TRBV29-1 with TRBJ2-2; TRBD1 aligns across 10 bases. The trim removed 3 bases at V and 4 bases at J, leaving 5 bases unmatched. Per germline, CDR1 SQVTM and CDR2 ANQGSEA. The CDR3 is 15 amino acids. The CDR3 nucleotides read TGCAGCGTTGAGGAGACAGGGGGCGGCACCGGGGAGCTGTTTTTT. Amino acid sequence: CSVEETGGGTGELFF.

CDR3 bases: TGCGCCAGCAGCCCAAGGACAGGGACCTCCTACGAGCAGTACTTC. Translation gives CASSPRTGTSYEQYF. The V and J genes are TRBV5-1 and TRBJ2-7; TRBD1 matches 8 bases. The trim removed 4 bases at V and 0 bases at J, leaving 6 bases unmatched. The V gene's germline CDR1 is SGHRS and CDR2 YFSETQ. There are 15 residues in the CDR3. Full variable domain (remainder filled in from reference TRBV5-1 and TRBJ2-7): KAGVTQTPRYLIKTRGQQVTLSCSPISGHRSVSWYQQTPGQGLQFLFEYFSETQRNKGNFPGRFSGRQFSNSRSEMNVSTLELGDSALYLCASSPRTGTSYEQYFGPGTRLTVT.